This T cell receptor beta chain was identified during a study of T cells in Graves' hyperthyroidism and ophthalmopathy. This clonotype was counted between two and nine times. Germline V CDR1 and CDR2: ENHRY, SYGVKD. The CDR3 covers 16 residues. V was cut by 8 bases and J by 1 base, with 19 bases left in between. Amplification targeted TCR beta CDR3 regions from RNA transcripts. A first-round RT-PCR of the TCR CDR3 used the HTBI primer set. TCRdb re-analysed the multiplex PCR reads in MiXCR, keeping a single row per CDR3 protein. The table records about 600,000 distinct CDR3 sequences, approximately 15% of them present only once.

This chain joins TRBV10-3 and TRBJ2-3, with D perhaps matching TRBD1 (5 bases). The TCR sequence derives from a woman aged 18-29 years with Graves' ophthalmopathy. The material sequenced was blood. CDR3 residues: CAILPDQQGRTDTQYF. The CDR3 DNA follows: TGTGCCATCCTCCCAGACCAGCAGGGCCGCACAGATACGCAGTATTTT.